What follows are 7 T cell receptor beta chains derived from one specimen sequenced in a study of cytomegalovirus exposure and HLA in healthy donors. Generated by immunoSEQ multiplex PCR, the TCRdb table keeps only in-frame clones and is missing some. This table holds approximately 150,000 clones, roughly 86% found once. Sequencing used PBMCs. The receptors here all came from a man between 18 and 35 years old in good health and CMV-seropositive.

This sequence joins TRBV9 and TRBJ1-2; the match to TRBD1 covers 9 bases. Germline V gene sequence: CDR1 SGDLS, CDR2 YYNGEE. The CDR3 is made up of 15 amino acids. Trimming at V came to 3 bases and at J to 6 bases, leaving 9 bases not matched to a gene. The CDR3 is CASSGGQGESHGYTF. CDR3 DNA: TGTGCCAGCAGCGGGGGACAGGGAGAATCTCATGGCTACACCTTC.

This clone was seen once. This chain uses TRBV6-5 with TRBJ1-2, with TRBD1 as a possible D gene (6 bases). This CDR3 comprises 14 residues. Trimming took off 2 bases at V and 6 bases at J, with 13 bases between the two ends. Germline V gene data show CDR1 as MNHEY and CDR2 as SVGAGI. This CDR3 reads CASSYAGALDGYTF. The CDR3 DNA follows: TGTGCCAGCAGTTACGCAGGGGCTTTGGATGGCTACACCTTC.

The CDR3 sequence is CATSNLIGGAREKLFF. Written as DNA, the CDR3 is TGTGCCACCAGCAACCTGATTGGGGGGGCGAGGGAAAAACTGTTTTTT. The chain combines TRBV15 with TRBJ1-4, with D maybe TRBD1 (6 bases). CDR1 is LNHNV and CDR2 is YYDKDF in the germline V gene (reference sequence). This CDR3 has 16 amino acids. Trimming left V 4 bases short and J 8 bases short, with 20 bases between.

The gene calls are TRBV12-5 and TRBJ2-3, with D perhaps TRBD1 (5 bases). V lost 6 bases and J lost 6, with 10 bases in between. The CDR3 consists of 12 residues. Germline CDR1 and CDR2: LGHNT and FRNRAP. The CDR3 coding sequence is TGTGCTAGTGGGGGGCTCGCCGATACGCAGTATTTT. This codes for CASGGLADTQYF.

The chain employs TRBV5-1 and TRBJ2-1; 13 bases match TRBD2. With V trimmed by 2 bases and J by 5 bases, 1 base remained unmatched. CDR1 is SGHRS, CDR2 YFSETQ, per germline. The CDR3 loop spans 15 amino acids. CDR3 DNA sequence: TGCGCCAGCAGCTTCGGACTAGCGGGGGACAATGAGCAGTTCTTC. It specifies CASSFGLAGDNEQFF.

This rearrangement joins TRBV10-3 to TRBJ2-2; TRBD2 might be the D (5 bases). The germline V gene has CDR1 ENHRY and CDR2 SYGVKD. The CDR3 length is 17 residues. The V and J ends lost 0 bases and 0 bases respectively, with 11 bases between them. This CDR3 is CAISESFVGANTGELFF. CDR3 bases: TGTGCCATCAGTGAGTCGTTCGTGGGAGCGAACACCGGGGAGCTGTTTTTT.

The chain has TRBV27 and TRBJ2-7; the match to TRBD1 covers 8 bases. The germline CDR1 and CDR2 sequences are MNHEY and SMNVEV (reference sequence). The CDR3 consists of 15 residues. V shed 6 bases, J shed 3 bases, and the junction held 10 bases outside the gene matches. CDR3 loop: CASSHTGTGHYEQYF. In DNA form, the CDR3 reads TGTGCCAGCAGCCATACCGGGACAGGCCACTACGAGCAGTACTTC.